These 18 T cell receptor beta chains originate from one sample sequenced in a study of shared clonotypes between healthy human individuals. The protocol was immunoSEQ multiplex PCR, while the TCRdb copy is restricted to in-frame clones and leaves out a portion. The sample records about 2.3 million clones, over 85% being singletons. Sequencing was done on a sample of naive CD4+ T cells from PBMCs. The subset denotes: CD45RA+ positively selected. These receptors originate from a man between 18 and 29 years old in good health. Some clones in this sample may be carry-over from other donors' samples.

The chain is built from TRBV30 and TRBJ1-1, with D possibly being TRBD1 (5 bases). CDR1 and CDR2 from the germline V gene are GTSNPN and SVGIG (reference sequence). Trimming removed 2 bases from V and 7 bases from J, with 14 bases in between. The CDR3 loop spans 13 amino acids. CDR3 bases: TGTGCCTGGAGTATCTACCGGGACTATGAAGCTTTCTTT. It yields the protein CAWSIYRDYEAFF.

This chain joins TRBV11-2 and TRBJ2-7; perhaps TRBD1 as D (7 bases). Trimming pared 5 bases from V and 5 bases from J, leaving 19 bases between. CDR1 is SGHAT, CDR2 FQNNGV, per germline. The CDR3 covers 15 residues. The CDR3 reads CASSLPPQGGHEQYF. The DNA of the CDR3 is TGTGCCAGCAGCCTCCCCCCCCAGGGGGGCCACGAGCAGTACTTC.

This clone was seen once. This rearrangement joins TRBV5-1 to TRBJ2-3; 10 nucleotides agree with TRBD1. The V and J ends lost 6 bases and 9 bases, in that order; junction bases with no gene match: 10. CDR1 and CDR2 (germline): SGHRS, YFSETQ. The CDR3 contains 14 residues. CDR3 coding DNA: TGCGCCAGCACCCAGGGGACAGGGGAGAAGACGCAGTATTTT. Its translation: CASTQGTGEKTQYF.

The chain couples TRBV19 to TRBJ2-5, with 7 bases identical to TRBD1. The germline gives CDR1 LNHDA, CDR2 SQIVND (reference sequence). This CDR3 is 13 amino acids long. The V segment lost 5 bases and the J segment 5 bases; nucleotides outside the gene matches: 5. CDR3 DNA: TGTGCCAGTAGTGACCGGACAGGCGAGACCCAGTACTTC. Protein product: CASSDRTGETQYF. The full variable domain, with the rest looked up from reference TRBV19 and TRBJ2-5, is DGGITQSPKYLFRKEGQNVTLSCEQNLNHDAMYWYRQDPGQGLRLIYYSQIVNDFQKGDIAEGYSVSREKKESFPLTVTSAQKNPTAFYLCASSDRTGETQYFGPGTRLLVL.

The V gene is TRBV6-1, the J gene TRBJ2-7, with 7 nucleotides matching TRBD1. With V trimmed by 4 bases and J by 2 bases, 5 bases remained unmatched. Germline CDR1 MNHNS, CDR2 SASEGT. This CDR3 spans 14 amino acids. For the CDR3, the DNA is TGTGCCAGCAGTGGGGTAGGGGGCACCTACGAGCAGTACTTC. Translation: CASSGVGGTYEQYF.

The CDR3 reads CASSLGRGGKTEAFF. The CDR3 DNA reads TGTGCCAGCAGCTTAGGTCGAGGGGGGAAAACTGAAGCTTTCTTT. V gene TRBV7-8 combines with J gene TRBJ1-1; the D gene is possibly TRBD1 (6 bases). Germline values: CDR1 SGHVS, CDR2 FQNEAQ. Deletions cut 1 base from V and 5 bases from J, with 14 bases between. The CDR3 has 15 amino acids.

This rearrangement joins TRBV27 to TRBJ1-1; 7 positions agree with TRBD1. V lost 6 bases, J lost 5 bases, and 21 bases stayed unmatched. Germline CDR1 reads MNHEY; CDR2 reads SMNVEV (reference sequence). The CDR3 runs to 18 residues. CDR3 residues: CASSHISFLGGIDTEAFF. The DNA of the CDR3 is TGTGCCAGCAGCCACATTTCCTTTCTAGGGGGCATCGATACTGAAGCTTTCTTT.

The chain employs TRBV7-9 and TRBJ1-2; 8 bases line up with TRBD1. This CDR3 is built from 17 residues. Germline assignment: CDR1 SEHNR and CDR2 FQNEAQ (reference sequence). After removal of 4 bases from V and 5 bases from J, the junction contained 15 bases not matched to a gene. The CDR3 DNA is TGTGCCAGCAGCTCCGGGCTGTGGTCAGGGGGCGCATATGGCTACACCTTC. This sequence encodes CASSSGLWSGGAYGYTF.

The genes are TRBV6-1 and TRBJ2-7; D gene uncertain. Germline CDR1 reads MNHNS; CDR2 reads SASEGT. Between the trimmed V and J ends, which lost 1 base and 2 bases, there was a span of 9 bases. The CDR3 contains 14 residues. CDR3 sequence (DNA): TGTGCCAGCAGTGAAGGTAGGGTAGCCTACGAGCAGTACTTC. Residues: CASSEGRVAYEQYF.

The chain has TRBV18 and TRBJ2-7; 8 bases match TRBD2. The CDR3 runs to 16 residues. Germline V gene lookup returns CDR1 KGHSH and CDR2 LQKENI. V lost 0 bases and J lost 4; bases outside the gene matches: 8. CDR3 nucleotides: TGTGCCAGCTCACCACCGGGACTAGTGGGTCTGTACGAGCAGTACTTC. Protein: CASSPPGLVGLYEQYF.

This chain uses TRBV28 with TRBJ1-2, with D unresolved. V was pared by 8 bases and J by 4 bases, with 14 bases between. This CDR3 is built from 13 residues. Germline lookup yields CDR1 MDHEN and CDR2 SYDVKM. The CDR3 DNA reads TGTGCCAGCCGAGACGGAATTGGCTATGGCTACACCTTC. This gives the protein CASRDGIGYGYTF.

To note about this clone: Additional DNA sequences in this sample encode the identical CDR3. The chain carries TRBV18 and TRBJ2-7; TRBD2 matches 8 bases. Germline CDR1 and CDR2: KGHSH and LQKENI. The CDR3 totals 14 residues. Losses at the gene ends were 3 bases for V and 4 bases for J; bases not matched to a gene: 5. CDR3 region: CASSPPGGSYEQYF. The DNA for the CDR3 is TGTGCCAGCTCACCTCCGGGAGGGTCTTACGAGCAGTACTTC.

The CDR3 DNA is TGTGCCAGTAGTATGTTAAATCAGCCCCAGCATTTT. Protein sequence: CASSMLNQPQHF. The V and J genes are TRBV19 and TRBJ1-5; D gene uncertain. Trimming left V 3 bases short and J 4 bases short, with 4 bases between. The CDR3 loop spans 12 amino acids. The germline V gene has CDR1 LNHDA and CDR2 SQIVND (reference sequence).

The V and J genes are TRBV10-3 and TRBJ1-2; 7 bases are a match to TRBD1. This CDR3 spans 12 amino acids. V lost 6 bases and J lost 8; bases outside the gene matches: 6. CDR1 and CDR2 from the germline V gene are ENHRY and SYGVKD. CDR3 nucleotide sequence: TGTGCCATCAGCGACAGGGTCGGCGGCTACACCTTC. It translates to CAISDRVGGYTF.

This rearrangement joins TRBV10-2 to TRBJ2-4; tentatively, D is TRBD1 or TRBD2 (6 bases each). This CDR3 comprises 20 residues. V was trimmed by 4 bases and J by 2 bases, leaving 27 bases between them. CDR1 is WSHSY and CDR2 is SAAADI in the germline V gene. The CDR3 region is CASSALRGVGGLLPKNIQYF. CDR3 nucleotides: TGCGCCAGCAGTGCCCTGAGAGGGGTCGGGGGCCTCCTCCCCAAAAACATTCAGTACTTC.

This clone was found once. The rearrangement links TRBV2 to TRBJ2-7; weak D call: TRBD1 (5 bases). The CDR3 is 14 residues long. Trimming left V 5 bases short and J 0 bases short, with 11 bases between. CDR1 and CDR2 (germline): SNHLY, FYNNEI. The CDR3 sequence is CASSQGAASYEQYF. CDR3 coding DNA: TGTGCCAGCAGTCAAGGGGCAGCCTCCTACGAGCAGTACTTC.

The chain combines TRBV27 with TRBJ1-2; 11 bases align to TRBD1. V dropped 6 bases and J dropped 4; count of bases not matched to a gene: 7. The CDR3 totals 15 residues. Germline-derived CDR1 and CDR2 are MNHEY and SMNVEV (reference sequence). The CDR3, as DNA: TGTGCCAGCAGACGGACAGGGGGCCTATTCTATGGCTACACCTTC. Amino acid sequence: CASRRTGGLFYGYTF.

The chain joins TRBV21-1 to TRBJ2-7; the DNA was not compared with TRBD2, the D call given in the table. TRBV21-1 is designated a pseudogene. The CDR3 is 14 amino acids. Written as DNA, the CDR3 is TGTGCCAGCAGCAAATCCCCACTCCTCTACGAGCAGTACTTC. The encoded protein is CASSKSPLLYEQYF.